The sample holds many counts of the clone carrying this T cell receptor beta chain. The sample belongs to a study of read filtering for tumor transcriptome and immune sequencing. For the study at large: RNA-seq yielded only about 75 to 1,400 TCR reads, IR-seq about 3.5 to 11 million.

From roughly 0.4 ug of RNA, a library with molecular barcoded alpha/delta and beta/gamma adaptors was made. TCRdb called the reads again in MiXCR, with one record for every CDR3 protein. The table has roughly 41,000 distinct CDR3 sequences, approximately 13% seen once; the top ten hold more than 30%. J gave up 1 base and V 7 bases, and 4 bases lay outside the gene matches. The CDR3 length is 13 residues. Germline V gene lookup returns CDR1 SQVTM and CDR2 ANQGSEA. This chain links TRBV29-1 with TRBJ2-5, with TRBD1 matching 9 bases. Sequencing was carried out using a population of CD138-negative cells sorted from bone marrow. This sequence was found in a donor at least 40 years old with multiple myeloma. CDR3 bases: TGCAGCGGGACAGGGGAGATCCAAGAGACCCAGTACTTC. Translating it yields CSGTGEIQETQYF. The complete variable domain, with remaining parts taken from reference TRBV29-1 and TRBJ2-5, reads SAVISQKPSRDICQRGTSLTIQCQVDSQVTMMFWYRQQPGQSLTLIATANQGSEATYESGFVIDKFPISRPNLTFSTLTVSNMSPEDSSIYLCSGTGEIQETQYFGPGTRLLVL.